This T cell receptor beta chain was obtained from a study of blood T cell repertoires in COVID-19. Study-level background: Samples representing acute and convalescent COVID-19 were sourced from the United States, Italy and Spain. Sources were T cells, B-cell-depleted T cells, or PBMCs; the material itself was cDNA or gDNA.

Original data processing: Amplification of reference gene primers provided the estimated nucleated cell counts. The table came from immunoSEQ multiplex PCR; TCRdb's copy has only in-frame clones and leaves some out. V, J and clone size were drawn from that table, and D and trimming were deduced from the DNA. The repertoire holds about 150,000 clones, with 80% to 85% as singletons. Germline assignment: CDR1 LNHDA and CDR2 SQIVND (reference sequence). The V segment lost 5 bases and the J segment 5 bases; nucleotides outside the gene matches: 3. The CDR3 covers 13 residues. The chain combines TRBV19 with TRBJ2-1; 7 bases are a match to TRBD2. Input material: peripheral blood. The sequence was obtained from a woman aged 55-70 years with active or convalescent COVID-19. In DNA form, the CDR3 reads TGTGCCAGTAGTTACACTAGCGACAATGAGCAGTTCTTC. It specifies CASSYTSDNEQFF.